The clone carrying this T cell receptor beta chain was counted a few times. The data derive from a study of molecular identifiers for immune sequencing clone quantification. There are 15 residues in the CDR3. CDR1 is MNHEY, CDR2 SMNVEV, per germline (reference sequence). J lost 1 base, V lost 4 bases, and 3 bases had no gene match. TCRdb redid the calling of the PCR reads with MiXCR, one entry per CDR3 protein. The repertoire holds a few hundred thousand distinct CDR3 sequences, under 25% seen once, with about 0.73% in the top ten. The material sequenced was naive CD8+ T cells from blood, with Jurkat cell RNA spiked in. Subset reported: FACS-sorted CD8+CD4-CCR7+CD45RA+ naive T cells. The receptor comes from a human donor in good health. Some libraries in this study had Jurkat cell RNA spiked in. The chain links TRBV27 to TRBJ2-7; 11 bases are a match to TRBD2. CDR3 region: CASSWASGGSYEQYF. CDR3 bases: TGTGCCAGCAGTTGGGCTAGCGGGGGGTCCTACGAGCAGTACTTC.